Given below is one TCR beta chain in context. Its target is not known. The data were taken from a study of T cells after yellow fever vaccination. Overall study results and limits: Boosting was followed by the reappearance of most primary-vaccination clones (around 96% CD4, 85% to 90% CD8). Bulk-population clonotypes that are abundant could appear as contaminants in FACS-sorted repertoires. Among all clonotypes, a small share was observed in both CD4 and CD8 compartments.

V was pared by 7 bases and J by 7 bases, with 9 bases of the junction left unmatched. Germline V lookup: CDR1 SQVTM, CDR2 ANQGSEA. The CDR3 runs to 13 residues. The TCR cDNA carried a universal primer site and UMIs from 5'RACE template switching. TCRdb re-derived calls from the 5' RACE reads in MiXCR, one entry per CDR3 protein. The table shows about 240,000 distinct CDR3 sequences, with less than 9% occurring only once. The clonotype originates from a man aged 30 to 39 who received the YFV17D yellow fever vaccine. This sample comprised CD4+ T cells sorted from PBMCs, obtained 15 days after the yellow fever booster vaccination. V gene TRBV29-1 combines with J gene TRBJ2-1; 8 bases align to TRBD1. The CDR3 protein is CSDLTGASNEQFF. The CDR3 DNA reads TGCAGCGACCTGACAGGGGCGAGTAATGAGCAGTTCTTC.